These 5 T cell receptor beta chains came from one sample sequenced in a study of blood T cells in healthy people across ages. A second PCR, run for roughly 6 to 11 cycles, used a sample-barcoded 5' primer plus a J-beta primer mix. One entry per CDR3 protein, called by TCRdb with MiXCR from the 5' RACE reads. Here the sample spans over 600,000 distinct CDR3 sequences, roughly 50% being singletons. The source material was blood. The receptors derive from a man in his forties or fifties in good health.

CDR3 sequence: CASSLAVLAGETQYF. The CDR3, as DNA: TGTGCCAGCAGCTTAGCGGTTCTAGCGGGAGAGACCCAGTACTTC. The chain links TRBV7-2 to TRBJ2-5, with TRBD2 identical over 8 bases. CDR3 length equals 15 residues. Germline-derived CDR1 and CDR2 are SGHTA and FQGNSA. The V gene end was trimmed by 0 bases and the J gene end by 4 bases; junction bases not matched to a gene: 4.

This clonotype came up a few times. The chain links TRBV7-2 to TRBJ2-1, with TRBD2 as a possible D gene (5 bases). This CDR3 comprises 16 residues. Germline CDR1 and CDR2: SGHTA and FQGNSA. Trimming cost V 2 bases and J 6 bases, with 17 bases left between them. In nucleotides, the CDR3 is TGTGCCAGCAGCTTACTGCAGCGATCTGGAGGCAATGAGCAGTTCTTC. Its protein is CASSLLQRSGGNEQFF.

In its sample, this clonotype was seen a few times. The V and J genes are TRBV29-1 and TRBJ2-3; D unclear. V lost 4 bases and J 6 bases, leaving 5 bases between the germline ends. The CDR3 runs 10 residues. CDR1 is SQVTM and CDR2 is ANQGSEA in the germline V gene. CDR3 bases: TGCAGCGTTGGTATGGATACGCAGTATTTT. It is translated as CSVGMDTQYF.

The chain carries TRBV5-1 and TRBJ1-1, with unresolved D. Germline V lookup: CDR1 SGHRS, CDR2 YFSETQ. This CDR3 comprises 15 residues. Deletions cut 3 bases from V and 0 bases from J, with 12 bases between. CDR3: CASSSSGLMNTEAFF. The CDR3 nucleotides are TGCGCCAGCAGCTCCTCCGGTCTGATGAACACTGAAGCTTTCTTT. The whole variable domain, remainder taken from reference TRBV5-1 and TRBJ1-1, is KAGVTQTPRYLIKTRGQQVTLSCSPISGHRSVSWYQQTPGQGLQFLFEYFSETQRNKGNFPGRFSGRQFSNSRSEMNVSTLELGDSALYLCASSSSGLMNTEAFFGQGTRLTVV.

Concerning this clonotype: One end of the junction fails to match germline, which may point to a read error. The V gene is TRBV5-4, the J gene TRBJ2-3; TRBD2 might be the D (6 bases). From germline, CDR1 is SGHNT and CDR2 YYREEE (reference sequence). The CDR3 contains 13 residues. The CDR3 DNA sequence: TGTACCAGCCATGGCGCGGGGATAGATACGCAGTATTTT. It is translated as CTSHGAGIDTQYF.